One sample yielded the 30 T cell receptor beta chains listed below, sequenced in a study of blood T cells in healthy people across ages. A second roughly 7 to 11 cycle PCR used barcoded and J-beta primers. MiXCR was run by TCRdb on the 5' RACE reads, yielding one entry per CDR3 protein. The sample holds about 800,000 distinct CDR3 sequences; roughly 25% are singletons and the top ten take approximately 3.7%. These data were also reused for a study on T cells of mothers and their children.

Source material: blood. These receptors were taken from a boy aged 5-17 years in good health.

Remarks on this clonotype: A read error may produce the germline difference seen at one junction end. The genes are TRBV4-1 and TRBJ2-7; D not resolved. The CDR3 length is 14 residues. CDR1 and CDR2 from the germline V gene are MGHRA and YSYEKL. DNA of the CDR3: TGCGCCAGCAGCCCCCTTGAGAACAGCTACGAGCAGTGCTTC. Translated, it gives CASSPLENSYEQCF.

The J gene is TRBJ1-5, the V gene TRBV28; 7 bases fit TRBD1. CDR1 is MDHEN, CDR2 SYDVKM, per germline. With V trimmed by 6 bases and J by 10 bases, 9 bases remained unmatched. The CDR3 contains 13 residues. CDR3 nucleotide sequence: TGTGCCAGCAGGACAACAGGGGTCCTACCCCAGCATTTT. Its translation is CASRTTGVLPQHF.

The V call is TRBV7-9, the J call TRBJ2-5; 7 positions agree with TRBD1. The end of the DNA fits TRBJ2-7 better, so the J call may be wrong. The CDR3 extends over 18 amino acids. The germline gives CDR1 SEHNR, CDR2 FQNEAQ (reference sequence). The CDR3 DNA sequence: TGTGCCAGCAACTTGACCCAGCCAGGGGGACCAAGCTCCTACGAGCAGTACTTC. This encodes CASNLTQPGGPSSYEQYF.

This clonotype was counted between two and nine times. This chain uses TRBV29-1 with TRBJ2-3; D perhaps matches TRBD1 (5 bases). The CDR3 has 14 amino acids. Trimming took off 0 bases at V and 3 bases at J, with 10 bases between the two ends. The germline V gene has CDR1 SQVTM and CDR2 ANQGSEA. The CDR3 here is CSVEEGVATDTQYF. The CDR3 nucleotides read TGCAGCGTTGAAGAAGGGGTTGCGACAGATACGCAGTATTTT.

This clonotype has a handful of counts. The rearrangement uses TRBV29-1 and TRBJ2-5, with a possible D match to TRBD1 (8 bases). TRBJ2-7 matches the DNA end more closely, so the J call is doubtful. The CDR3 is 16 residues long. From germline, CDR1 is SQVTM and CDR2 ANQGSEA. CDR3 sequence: CSVTFTGGTTTYEQYF. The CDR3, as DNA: TGCAGCGTTACCTTTACAGGGGGGACTACCACCTACGAGCAGTACTTC.

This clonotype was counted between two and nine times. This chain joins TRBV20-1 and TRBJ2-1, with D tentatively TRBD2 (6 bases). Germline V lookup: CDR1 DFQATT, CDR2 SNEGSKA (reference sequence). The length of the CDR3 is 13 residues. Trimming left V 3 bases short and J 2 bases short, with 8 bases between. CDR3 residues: CSASGGTYNEQFF. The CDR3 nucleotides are TGCAGTGCTAGCGGAGGGACCTACAATGAGCAGTTCTTC.

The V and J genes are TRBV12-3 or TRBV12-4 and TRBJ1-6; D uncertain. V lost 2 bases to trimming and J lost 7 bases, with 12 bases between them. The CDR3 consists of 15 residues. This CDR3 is CASSLWPPVNSPLHF. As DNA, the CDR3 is TGTGCCAGCAGTTTATGGCCCCCAGTAAATTCACCCCTCCACTTT.

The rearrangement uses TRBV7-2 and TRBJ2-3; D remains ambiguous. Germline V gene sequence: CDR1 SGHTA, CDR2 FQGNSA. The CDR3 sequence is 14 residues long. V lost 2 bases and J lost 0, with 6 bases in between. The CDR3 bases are TGTGCCAGCAGCTTATATAAGAGCACAGATACGCAGTATTTT. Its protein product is CASSLYKSTDTQYF. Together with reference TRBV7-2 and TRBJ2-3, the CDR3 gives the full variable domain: GAGVSQSPSNKVTEKGKDVELRCDPISGHTALYWYRQSLGQGLEFLIYFQGNSAPDKSGLPSDRFSAERTGGSVSTLTIQRTQQEDSAVYLCASSLYKSTDTQYFGPGTRLTVL.

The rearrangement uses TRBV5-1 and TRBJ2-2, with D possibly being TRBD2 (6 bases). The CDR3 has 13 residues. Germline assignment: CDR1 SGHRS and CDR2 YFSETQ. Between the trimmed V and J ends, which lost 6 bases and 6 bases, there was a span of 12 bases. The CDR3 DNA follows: TGCGCCAGCAAACGGGGGAGCCCCGGGGAGCTGTTTTTT. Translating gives CASKRGSPGELFF.

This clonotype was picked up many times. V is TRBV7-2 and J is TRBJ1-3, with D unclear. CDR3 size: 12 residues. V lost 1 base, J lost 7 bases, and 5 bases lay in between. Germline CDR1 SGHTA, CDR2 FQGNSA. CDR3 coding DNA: TGTGCCAGCAGCTTAGATCGGAACACCATATATTTT. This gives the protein CASSLDRNTIYF. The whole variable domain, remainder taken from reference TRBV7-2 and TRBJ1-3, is GAGVSQSPSNKVTEKGKDVELRCDPISGHTALYWYRQSLGQGLEFLIYFQGNSAPDKSGLPSDRFSAERTGGSVSTLTIQRTQQEDSAVYLCASSLDRNTIYFGEGSWLTVV.

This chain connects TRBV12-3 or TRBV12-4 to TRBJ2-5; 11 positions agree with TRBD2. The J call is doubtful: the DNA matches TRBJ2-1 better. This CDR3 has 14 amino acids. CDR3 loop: CASSPRTSGNEQFF. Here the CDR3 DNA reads TGTGCCAGCAGTCCTCGGACTAGCGGGAATGAGCAGTTCTTC.

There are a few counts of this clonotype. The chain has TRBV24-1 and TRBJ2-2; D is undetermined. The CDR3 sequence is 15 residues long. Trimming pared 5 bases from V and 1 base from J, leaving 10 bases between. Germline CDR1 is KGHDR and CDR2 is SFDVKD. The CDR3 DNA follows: TGTGCCACCAGTGCTGGGAATGTGAACACCGGGGAGCTGTTTTTT. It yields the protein CATSAGNVNTGELFF.

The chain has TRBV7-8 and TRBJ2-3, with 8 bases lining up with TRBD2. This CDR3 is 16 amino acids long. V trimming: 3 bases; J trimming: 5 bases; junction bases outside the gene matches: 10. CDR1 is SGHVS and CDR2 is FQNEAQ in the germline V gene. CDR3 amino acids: CASSFSRRGGIDTQYF. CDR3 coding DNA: TGTGCCAGCAGCTTCTCCCGACGGGGGGGTATAGATACGCAGTATTTT.

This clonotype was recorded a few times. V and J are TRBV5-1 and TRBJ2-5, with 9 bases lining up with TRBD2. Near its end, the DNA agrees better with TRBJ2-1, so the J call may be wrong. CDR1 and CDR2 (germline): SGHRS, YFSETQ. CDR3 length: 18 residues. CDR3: CASSLERPPSGDRNEQFF. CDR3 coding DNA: TGCGCCAGCAGCTTGGAACGTCCTCCTAGCGGGGATAGAAATGAGCAGTTCTTC.

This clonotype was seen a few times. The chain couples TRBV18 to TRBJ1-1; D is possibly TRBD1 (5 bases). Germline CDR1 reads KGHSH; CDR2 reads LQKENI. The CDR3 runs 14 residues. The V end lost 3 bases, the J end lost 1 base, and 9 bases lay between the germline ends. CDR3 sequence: CASSPDNENTEAFF. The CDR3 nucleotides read TGTGCCAGCTCACCGGACAATGAGAACACTGAAGCTTTCTTT.

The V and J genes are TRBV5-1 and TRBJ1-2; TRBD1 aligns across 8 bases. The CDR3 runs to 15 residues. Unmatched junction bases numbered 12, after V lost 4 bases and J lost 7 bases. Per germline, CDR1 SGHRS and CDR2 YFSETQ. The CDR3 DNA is TGCGCCAGCAGCAACAACCTCGACAGGGGAGCTGGCTACACCTTC. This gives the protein CASSNNLDRGAGYTF.

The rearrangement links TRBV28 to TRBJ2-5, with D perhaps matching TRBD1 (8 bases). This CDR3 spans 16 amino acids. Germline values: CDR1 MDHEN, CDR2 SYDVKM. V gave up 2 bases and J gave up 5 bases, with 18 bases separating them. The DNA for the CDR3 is TGTGCCAGCAGTTTAACCGTTGACAGGGGAGGGGAGACCCAGTACTTC. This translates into CASSLTVDRGGETQYF.

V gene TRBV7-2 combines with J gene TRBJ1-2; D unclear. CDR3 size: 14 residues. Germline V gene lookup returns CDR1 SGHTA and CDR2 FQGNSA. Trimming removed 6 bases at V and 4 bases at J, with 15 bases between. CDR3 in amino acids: CASRRDALGYGYTF. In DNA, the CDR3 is TGTGCCAGCAGACGCGACGCGCTGGGCTATGGCTACACCTTC.

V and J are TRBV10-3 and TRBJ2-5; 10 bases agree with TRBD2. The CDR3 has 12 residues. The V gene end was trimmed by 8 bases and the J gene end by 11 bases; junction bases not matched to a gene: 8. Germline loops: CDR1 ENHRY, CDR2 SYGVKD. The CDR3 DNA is TGTGCCATCGGACTAGCGGAAGGGGAGCAGTACTTC. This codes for CAIGLAEGEQYF.

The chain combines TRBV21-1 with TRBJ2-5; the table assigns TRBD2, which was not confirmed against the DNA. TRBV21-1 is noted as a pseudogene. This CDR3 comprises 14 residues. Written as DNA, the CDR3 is TGTGCCAGCAGCAGGCGGGGTCGGTGGGAGACCCAGTACTTC. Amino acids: CASSRRGRWETQYF.

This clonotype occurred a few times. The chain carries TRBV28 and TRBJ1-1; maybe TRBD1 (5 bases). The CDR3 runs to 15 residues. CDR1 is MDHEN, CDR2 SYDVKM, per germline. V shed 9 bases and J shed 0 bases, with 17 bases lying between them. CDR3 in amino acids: CASAPYTGMNTEAFF. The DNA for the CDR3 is TGTGCCAGTGCCCCCTATACAGGCATGAACACTGAAGCTTTCTTT.

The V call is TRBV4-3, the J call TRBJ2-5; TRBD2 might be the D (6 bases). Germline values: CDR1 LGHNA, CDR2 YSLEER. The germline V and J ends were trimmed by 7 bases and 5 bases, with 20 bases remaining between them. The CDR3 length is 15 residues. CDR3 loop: CASNIKPGESETQYF. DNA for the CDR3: TGCGCCAGCAACATCAAACCGGGAGAGAGCGAGACCCAGTACTTC.

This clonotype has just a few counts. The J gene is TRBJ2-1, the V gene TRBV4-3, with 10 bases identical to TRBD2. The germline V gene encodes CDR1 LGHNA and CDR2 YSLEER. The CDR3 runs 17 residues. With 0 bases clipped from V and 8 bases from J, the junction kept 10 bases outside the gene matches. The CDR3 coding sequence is TGCGCCAGCAGCCAAGACCCGACTAGCGGGCTCTTGGATGAGCAGTTCTTC. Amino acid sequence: CASSQDPTSGLLDEQFF.

The CDR3 region is CASSTGGYEQFF. For the CDR3, the DNA is TGTGCCAGCTCAACGGGAGGGTATGAGCAGTTCTTC. The chain is built from TRBV6-5 and TRBJ2-5, with 8 positions matching TRBD2. The J call could be wrong; TRBJ2-1 is a better fit for the DNA end. The CDR3 is 12 residues long. The germline gives CDR1 MNHEY, CDR2 SVGAGI.

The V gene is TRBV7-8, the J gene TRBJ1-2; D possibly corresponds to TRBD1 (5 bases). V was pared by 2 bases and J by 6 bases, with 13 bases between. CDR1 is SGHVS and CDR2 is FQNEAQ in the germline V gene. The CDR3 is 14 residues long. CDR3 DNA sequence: TGTGCCAGCAGCTTAATAAGTCAGGGCCATGGCTACACCTTC. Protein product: CASSLISQGHGYTF.

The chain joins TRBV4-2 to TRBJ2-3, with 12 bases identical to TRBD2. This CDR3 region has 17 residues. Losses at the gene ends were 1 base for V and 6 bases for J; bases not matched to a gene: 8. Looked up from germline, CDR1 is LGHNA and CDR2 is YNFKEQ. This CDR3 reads CASSQASGGARGDTQYF. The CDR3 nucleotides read TGTGCCAGCAGCCAAGCTAGCGGGGGGGCTCGGGGGGATACGCAGTATTTT.

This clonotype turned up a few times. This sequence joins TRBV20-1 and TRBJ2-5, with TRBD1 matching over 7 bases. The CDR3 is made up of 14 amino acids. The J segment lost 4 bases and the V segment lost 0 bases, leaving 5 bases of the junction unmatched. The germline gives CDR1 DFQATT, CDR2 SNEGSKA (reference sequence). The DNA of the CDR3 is TGCAGTGCTAGAGATCGGGCAGGGGGAGAGACCCAGTACTTC. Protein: CSARDRAGGETQYF.

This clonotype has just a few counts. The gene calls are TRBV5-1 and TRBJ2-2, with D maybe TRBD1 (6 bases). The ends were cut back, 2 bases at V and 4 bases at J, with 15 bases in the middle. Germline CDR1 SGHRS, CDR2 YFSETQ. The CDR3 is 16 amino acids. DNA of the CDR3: TGCGCCAGCAGCTTATCAGAGTCAGGGGCCACCGGGGAGCTGTTTTTT. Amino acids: CASSLSESGATGELFF.

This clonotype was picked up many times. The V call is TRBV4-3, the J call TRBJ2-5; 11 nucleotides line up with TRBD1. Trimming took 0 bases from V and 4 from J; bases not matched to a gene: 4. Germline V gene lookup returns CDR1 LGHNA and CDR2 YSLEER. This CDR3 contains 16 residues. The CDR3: CASSQEGTGGVETQYF. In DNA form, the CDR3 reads TGCGCCAGCAGCCAAGAGGGGACAGGGGGAGTAGAGACCCAGTACTTC.

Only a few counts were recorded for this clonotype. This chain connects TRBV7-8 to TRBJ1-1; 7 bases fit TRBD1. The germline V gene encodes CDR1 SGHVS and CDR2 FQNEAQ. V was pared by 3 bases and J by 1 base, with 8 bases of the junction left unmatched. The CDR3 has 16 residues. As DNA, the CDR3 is TGTGCCAGCAGCTTGAATCCAGGGGGGACGAACACTGAAGCTTTCTTT. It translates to CASSLNPGGTNTEAFF. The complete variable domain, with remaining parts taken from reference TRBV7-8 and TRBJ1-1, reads GAGVSQSPRYKVAKRGQDVALRCDPISGHVSLFWYQQALGQGPEFLTYFQNEAQLDKSGLPSDRFFAERPEGSVSTLKIQRTQQEDSAVYLCASSLNPGGTNTEAFFGQGTRLTVV.